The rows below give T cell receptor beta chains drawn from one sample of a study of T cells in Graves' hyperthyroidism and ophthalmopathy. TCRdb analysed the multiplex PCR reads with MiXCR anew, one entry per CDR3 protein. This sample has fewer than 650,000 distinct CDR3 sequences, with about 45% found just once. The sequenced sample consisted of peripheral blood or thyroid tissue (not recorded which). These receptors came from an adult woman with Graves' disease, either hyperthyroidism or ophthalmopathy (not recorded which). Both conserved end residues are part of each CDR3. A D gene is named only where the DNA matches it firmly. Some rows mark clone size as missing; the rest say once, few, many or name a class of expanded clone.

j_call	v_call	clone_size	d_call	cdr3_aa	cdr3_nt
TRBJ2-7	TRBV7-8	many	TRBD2	CASSLGTSGRREQYF	TGTGCCAGCAGCCTGGGGACTAGCGGGAGACGGGAGCAGTACTTC
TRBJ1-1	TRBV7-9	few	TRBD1	CASNLPPGTGNMNTEAFF	TGTGCCAGCAATCTGCCCCCCGGGACAGGGAACATGAACACTGAAGCTTTCTTT
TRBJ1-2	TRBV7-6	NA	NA	CASSLGEGWDGYTF	TGTGCCAGCAGCTTGGGAGAGGGATGGGATGGCTACACCTTC
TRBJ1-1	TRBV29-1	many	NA	CSVIRGNTEAFF	TGCAGCGTCATCAGGGGGAACACTGAAGCTTTCTTT
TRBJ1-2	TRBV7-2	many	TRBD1	CASSQRTGGGYGYTF	TGTGCCAGCAGCCAGAGGACAGGGGGCGGTTATGGCTACACCTTC
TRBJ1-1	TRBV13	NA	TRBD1	CARADRGPSLEAFF	TGTGCTAGAGCGGACAGGGGGCCGAGTCTTGAAGCTTTCTTT
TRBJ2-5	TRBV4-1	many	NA	CASSQDRGYQETQYF	TGCGCCAGCAGCCAAGATCGGGGGTACCAAGAGACCCAGTACTTC
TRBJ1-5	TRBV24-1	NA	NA	CATRTENQPQHF	TGTGCCACGCGGACAGAAAATCAGCCCCAGCATTTT
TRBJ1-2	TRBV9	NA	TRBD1	CASSSGQGLPYGYTF	TGTGCCAGCAGCAGTGGACAGGGTCTTCCCTATGGCTACACCTTC
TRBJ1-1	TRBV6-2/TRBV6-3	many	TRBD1	CASIPQGAIMNTEAFF	TGTGCCAGCATCCCACAGGGGGCAATAATGAACACTGAAGCTTTCTTT
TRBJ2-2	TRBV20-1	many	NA	CSAREIGITGELFF	TGCAGTGCTAGAGAGATCGGGATCACCGGGGAGCTGTTTTTT
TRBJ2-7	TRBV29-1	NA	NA	CSLGAGGGREQYF	TGCAGCTTGGGGGCTGGAGGTGGGCGCGAGCAGTACTTC
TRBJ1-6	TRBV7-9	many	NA	CASSSPALGPLHF	TGTGCCAGCAGTTCTCCGGCTTTGGGACCCCTCCACTTT
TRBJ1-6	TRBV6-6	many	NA	CASSSARDNSPLHF	TGTGCCAGCAGTTCCGCCAGAGATAATTCACCCCTCCACTTT
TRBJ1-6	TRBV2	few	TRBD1	CASTGGGGNSPLHF	TGTGCCAGCACCGGTGGAGGGGGCAATTCACCCCTCCACTTT
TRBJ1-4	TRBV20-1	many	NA	CSARSGRGEKLFF	TGCAGTGCTAGGTCGGGGCGCGGTGAAAAACTGTTTTTT
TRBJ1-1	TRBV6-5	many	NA	CASSPVGWNTEAFF	TGTGCCAGCAGCCCCGTGGGATGGAACACTGAAGCTTTCTTT
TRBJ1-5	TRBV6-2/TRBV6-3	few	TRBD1	CASSRDRGRDQPQHF	TGTGCCAGCAGTCGGGACAGGGGAAGGGATCAGCCCCAGCATTTT
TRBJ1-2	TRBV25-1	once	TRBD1	CASSTFPGTGEAYGYTF	TGTGCCAGCAGCACCTTTCCCGGGACAGGGGAGGCCTATGGCTACACCTTC
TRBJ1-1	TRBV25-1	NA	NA	CACSVRGRVNTEAFF	TGTGCCTGCAGTGTAAGGGGCAGAGTAAACACTGAAGCTTTCTTT
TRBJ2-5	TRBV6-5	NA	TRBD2	CASSEAGNQETQYF	TGTGCCAGCAGTGAAGCGGGAAACCAAGAGACCCAGTACTTC
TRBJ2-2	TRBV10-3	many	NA	CAIGLQGGTGELFF	TGTGCCATCGGGCTACAGGGTGGTACCGGGGAGCTGTTTTTT
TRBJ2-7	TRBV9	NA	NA	CTSSVYSVTYEQYF	TGTACCAGCAGCGTATATTCAGTCACCTACGAGCAGTACTTC
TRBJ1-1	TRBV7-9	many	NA	CASTGLGGVTEAFF	TGTGCCAGCACCGGCCTGGGTGGGGTGACTGAAGCTTTCTTT
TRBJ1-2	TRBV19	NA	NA	CASRGDYGYTF	TGTGCCAGTAGGGGAGACTATGGCTACACCTTC
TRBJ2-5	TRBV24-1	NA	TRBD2	CATGIAGGWETQYF	TGTGCCACCGGGATAGCGGGAGGATGGGAGACCCAGTACTTC
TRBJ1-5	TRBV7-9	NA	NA	CASSLGLGYPNQPQHF	TGTGCCAGCAGCTTAGGCTTGGGTTATCCCAATCAGCCCCAGCATTTT
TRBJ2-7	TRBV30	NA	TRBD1	CAWRPTGTGSYEQYF	TGTGCCTGGAGACCGACCGGGACAGGGTCCTACGAGCAGTACTTC
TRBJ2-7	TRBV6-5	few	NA	CASSYPRGLEQYF	TGTGCCAGCAGTTACCCGAGGGGGTTGGAGCAGTACTTC
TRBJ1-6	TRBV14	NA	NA	CASSQVRGGNSPLHF	TGTGCCAGCAGCCAAGTCAGGGGCGGTAATTCACCCCTCCACTTT
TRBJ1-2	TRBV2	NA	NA	CASSAGAGAGPLSYTF	TGTGCCAGCAGTGCAGGGGCTGGGGCAGGGCCCCTAAGCTACACCTTC
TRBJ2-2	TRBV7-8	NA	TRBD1	CASSLLATGKGTGELFF	TGTGCCAGCAGCTTACTGGCGACAGGGAAAGGGACCGGGGAGCTGTTTTTT
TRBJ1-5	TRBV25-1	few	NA	CASSDRVFQPQHF	TGTGCCAGCAGTGACAGGGTATTTCAGCCCCAGCATTTT
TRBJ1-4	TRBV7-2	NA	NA	CASSPPAVPEKLFF	TGTGCCAGCAGCCCGCCAGCGGTCCCTGAAAAACTGTTTTTT
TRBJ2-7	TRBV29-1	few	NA	CSVEDGGVAYEQYF	TGCAGCGTTGAAGACGGTGGCGTAGCCTACGAGCAGTACTTC
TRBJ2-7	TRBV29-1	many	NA	CSVEEQGGYEQYF	TGCAGCGTTGAAGAACAGGGAGGCTACGAGCAGTACTTC
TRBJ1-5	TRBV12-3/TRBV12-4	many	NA	CASSPSQVGGQPQHF	TGTGCCAGCAGTCCGTCACAGGTTGGGGGACAGCCCCAGCATTTT
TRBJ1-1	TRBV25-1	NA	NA	CASRLMAGAETEAFF	TGTGCCAGCAGACTAATGGCAGGGGCGGAAACTGAAGCTTTCTTT
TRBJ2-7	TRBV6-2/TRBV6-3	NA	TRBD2	CASCTSGAWSVQYF	TGTGCCAGCTGCACTAGCGGGGCCTGGAGCGTGCAGTACTTC
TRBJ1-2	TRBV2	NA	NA	CAHGSQNYGYTF	TGTGCCCACGGAAGCCAAAACTATGGCTACACCTTC
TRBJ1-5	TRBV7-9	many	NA	CASSLVSGETVDQPQHF	TGTGCCAGCAGCTTAGTATCCGGGGAAACCGTGGATCAGCCCCAGCATTTT
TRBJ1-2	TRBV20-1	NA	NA	CSARGGGPNTGDDGYTF	TGCAGTGCTAGAGGGGGGGGACCGAACACCGGGGACGATGGCTACACCTTC
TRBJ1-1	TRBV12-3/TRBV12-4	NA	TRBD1	CASRGTGMNTEAFF	TGTGCCAGCAGGGGGACAGGGATGAACACTGAAGCTTTCTTT
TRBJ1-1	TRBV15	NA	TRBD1	CASSLLSTGLSFF	TGTGCCAGCAGCTTACTCTCGACAGGGCTGTCTTTCTTT
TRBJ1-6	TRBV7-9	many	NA	CASSLGQRNSPLHF	TGTGCCAGCAGTTTAGGACAGAGAAATTCACCCCTCCACTTT
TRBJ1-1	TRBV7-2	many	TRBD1	CASSARQGRGTEAFF	TGTGCCAGCAGCGCCAGACAGGGGCGGGGAACTGAAGCTTTCTTT
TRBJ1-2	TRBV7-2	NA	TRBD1	CASSLQAGTDYYGYTF	TGTGCCAGCAGCTTACAAGCCGGGACAGACTACTATGGCTACACCTTC
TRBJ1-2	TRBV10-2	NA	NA	CASSESPGRDYGYTF	TGCGCCAGCAGTGAGTCCCCTGGGAGAGACTATGGCTACACCTTC